This TCR beta chain is from a study of cytomegalovirus exposure and HLA in healthy donors. Use of 60 Vbeta and 13 Jbeta primers characterized the PCR. The repertoire was sequenced with immunoSEQ multiplex PCR; TCRdb's copy has only in-frame clones and lacks some. Altogether approximately 40,000 clones are present, more than 80% being singletons, with the ten largest covering approximately 10%. For this clone: The antigen is not known.

Study-level findings and limits: Earlier analysis looked at TCR beta V segments, and most were productive about 87% or about 30% of the time. Associated with cytomegalovirus, according to the listing, were about 160 TCR beta chains. Several top significant clusters appeared, in a later analysis, to be linked to common viral pathogens. The HLA-A and HLA-B alleles of most subjects were reportedly predicted accurately from TCR beta sequences.

The clonotype was recovered from a woman between 40 and 55 years old in good health and CMV-seropositive. Sequenced: PBMCs.

Here the CDR3 DNA reads TGTGCCAGCAGCGTTTCAGGAGCGGCGGGGACTGAAGCTTTCTTT. This codes for CASSVSGAAGTEAFF. The chain links TRBV9 to TRBJ1-1; D unresolved. The CDR3 runs to 15 residues. Trimming removed 2 bases from V and 5 bases from J, with 16 bases in between. Per germline, CDR1 SGDLS and CDR2 YYNGEE. The whole variable domain, remainder taken from reference TRBV9 and TRBJ1-1, is DSGVTQTPKHLITATGQRVTLRCSPRSGDLSVYWYQQSLDQGLQFLIQYYNGEERAKGNILERFSAQQFPDLHSELNLSSLELGDSALYFCASSVSGAAGTEAFFGQGTRLTVV.